The rows below give T cell receptor beta chains drawn from one sample of a study of blood T cell repertoires in COVID-19. Using immunoSEQ multiplex PCR, the repertoire was profiled, and TCRdb retains in-frame clones only, with some absent. The table shows 250,000 to 350,000 clones, with about 83% occurring only once. Sequenced: peripheral blood. These receptor sequences come from a woman between 45 and 60 years old with acute or convalescent COVID-19. Both conserved end residues are part of each CDR3. The order of the fields is J gene, D gene, V gene, clone size, CDR3 protein, CDR3 DNA. A D gene is named only where the DNA matches it firmly. A clone size is listed for some rows: how often the clone was seen (once, few, many), or a class if it is expanded.

j_gene: TRBJ1-1; d_gene: TRBD1; v_gene: TRBV5-5; abundance: -; CDR3aa: CASSPRTGVESTEAFF; CDR3nt: TGTGCCAGCAGCCCTAGGACAGGGGTAGAGTCCACTGAAGCTTTCTTT
j_gene: TRBJ2-4; d_gene: TRBD1; v_gene: TRBV6-4; abundance: once; CDR3aa: CASSAGSSGTGTKNIQYF; CDR3nt: TGTGCCAGCAGTGCGGGGTCCTCCGGGACAGGGACCAAAAACATTCAGTACTTC
j_gene: TRBJ2-2; d_gene: TRBD2; v_gene: TRBV10-1; abundance: few; CDR3aa: CASSDPGGAQYTGELFF; CDR3nt: TGCGCCAGCAGTGACCCCGGGGGGGCACAGTACACCGGGGAGCTGTTTTTT
j_gene: TRBJ2-7; d_gene: -; v_gene: TRBV7-9; abundance: once; CDR3aa: CASSLEQGKAYEQYF; CDR3nt: TGTGCCAGCAGCCTAGAGCAGGGAAAAGCCTACGAGCAGTACTTC
j_gene: TRBJ2-1; d_gene: -; v_gene: TRBV27; abundance: -; CDR3aa: CASSLSLDNEQFF; CDR3nt: TGTGCCAGCAGTTTATCGCTAGACAATGAGCAGTTCTTC
j_gene: TRBJ1-1; d_gene: -; v_gene: TRBV21-1; abundance: few; CDR3aa: CASSKGELVRQGQGEAFF; CDR3nt: TGTGCCAGCAGCAAAGGGGAATTGGTTAGACAGGGCCAGGGTGAAGCTTTCTTT
j_gene: TRBJ1-1; d_gene: -; v_gene: TRBV6-1; abundance: -; CDR3aa: CASSEHRVEAFF; CDR3nt: TGTGCCAGCAGTGAACATAGAGTCGAAGCTTTCTTT
j_gene: TRBJ1-6; d_gene: -; v_gene: TRBV3-1/TRBV3-2; abundance: -; CDR3aa: CASSPGNNSPLHF; CDR3nt: TGTGCCAGCAGCCCAGGGAATAATTCACCCCTCCACTTT
j_gene: TRBJ2-1; d_gene: TRBD1; v_gene: TRBV5-1; abundance: -; CDR3aa: CASSLAQGLYNEQFF; CDR3nt: TGCGCCAGCAGCTTGGCACAGGGGTTGTACAATGAGCAGTTCTTC
j_gene: TRBJ2-7; d_gene: TRBD2; v_gene: TRBV5-4; abundance: -; CDR3aa: CASSPLAGRPEQYF; CDR3nt: TGTGCCAGCAGCCCCCTAGCGGGGCGCCCCGAGCAGTACTTC
j_gene: TRBJ1-1; d_gene: -; v_gene: TRBV5-1; abundance: -; CDR3aa: CASSLEGGNTEAFF; CDR3nt: TGCGCCAGCAGCTTGGAAGGGGGGAACACTGAAGCTTTCTTT
j_gene: TRBJ2-7; d_gene: -; v_gene: TRBV5-4; abundance: -; CDR3aa: CASSLEGGHYEQYF; CDR3nt: TGTGCCAGCAGCTTGGAGGGCGGACACTACGAGCAGTACTTC
j_gene: TRBJ1-2; d_gene: TRBD1; v_gene: TRBV6-5; abundance: -; CDR3aa: CASTRTGGGNYGYTF; CDR3nt: TGTGCCAGCACGCGGACAGGGGGGGGTAACTATGGCTACACCTTC
j_gene: TRBJ2-1; d_gene: TRBD2; v_gene: TRBV10-1; abundance: -; CDR3aa: CASSGGGPSYNEQFF; CDR3nt: TGCGCCAGCAGCGGGGGGGGCCCATCCTACAATGAGCAGTTCTTC
j_gene: TRBJ2-5; d_gene: -; v_gene: TRBV7-2; abundance: -; CDR3aa: CASSPEGTQYF; CDR3nt: TGTGCCAGCAGCCCCGAGGGGACCCAGTACTTC
j_gene: TRBJ2-3; d_gene: -; v_gene: TRBV5-8; abundance: few; CDR3aa: CASSRGTEADTQYF; CDR3nt: TGTGCCAGCAGCCGCGGGACGGAGGCAGATACGCAGTATTTT
j_gene: TRBJ2-1; d_gene: TRBD1; v_gene: TRBV18; abundance: few; CDR3aa: CASSPEGGGYNEQFF; CDR3nt: TGTGCCAGCTCACCCGAAGGGGGCGGCTACAATGAGCAGTTCTTC
j_gene: TRBJ1-1; d_gene: -; v_gene: TRBV10-3; abundance: few; CDR3aa: CAISETGLNTEAFF; CDR3nt: TGTGCCATCAGTGAAACAGGGCTGAACACTGAAGCTTTCTTT
j_gene: TRBJ2-5; d_gene: TRBD1; v_gene: TRBV5-6; abundance: -; CDR3aa: CASSPGQGRLSGTQYF; CDR3nt: TGTGCCAGCAGCCCAGGACAGGGGCGGCTGTCAGGGACCCAGTACTTC
j_gene: TRBJ1-5; d_gene: -; v_gene: TRBV7-2; abundance: -; CDR3aa: CASSLVRQNQPQHF; CDR3nt: TGTGCCAGCAGCTTAGTCAGACAAAATCAGCCCCAGCATTTT
j_gene: TRBJ2-3; d_gene: -; v_gene: TRBV3-1/TRBV3-2; abundance: -; CDR3aa: CASSQTSAAAPSTDTQYF; CDR3nt: TGTGCCAGCAGCCAAACGTCCGCGGCAGCGCCGAGCACAGATACGCAGTATTTT